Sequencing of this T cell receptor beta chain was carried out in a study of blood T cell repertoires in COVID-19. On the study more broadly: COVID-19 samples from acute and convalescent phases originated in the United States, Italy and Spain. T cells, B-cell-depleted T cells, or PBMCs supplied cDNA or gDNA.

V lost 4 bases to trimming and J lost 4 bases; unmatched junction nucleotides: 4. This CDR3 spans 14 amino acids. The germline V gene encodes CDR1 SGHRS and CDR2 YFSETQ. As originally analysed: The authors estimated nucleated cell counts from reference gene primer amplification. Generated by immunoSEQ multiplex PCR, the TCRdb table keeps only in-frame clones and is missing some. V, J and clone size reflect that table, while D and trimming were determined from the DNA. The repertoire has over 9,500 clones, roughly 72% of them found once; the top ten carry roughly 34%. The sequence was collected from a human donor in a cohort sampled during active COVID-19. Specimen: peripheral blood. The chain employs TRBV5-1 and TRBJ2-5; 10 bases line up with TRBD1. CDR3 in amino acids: CASSPRTGGETQYF. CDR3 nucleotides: TGCGCCAGCAGCCCGAGGACAGGGGGAGAGACCCAGTACTTC.